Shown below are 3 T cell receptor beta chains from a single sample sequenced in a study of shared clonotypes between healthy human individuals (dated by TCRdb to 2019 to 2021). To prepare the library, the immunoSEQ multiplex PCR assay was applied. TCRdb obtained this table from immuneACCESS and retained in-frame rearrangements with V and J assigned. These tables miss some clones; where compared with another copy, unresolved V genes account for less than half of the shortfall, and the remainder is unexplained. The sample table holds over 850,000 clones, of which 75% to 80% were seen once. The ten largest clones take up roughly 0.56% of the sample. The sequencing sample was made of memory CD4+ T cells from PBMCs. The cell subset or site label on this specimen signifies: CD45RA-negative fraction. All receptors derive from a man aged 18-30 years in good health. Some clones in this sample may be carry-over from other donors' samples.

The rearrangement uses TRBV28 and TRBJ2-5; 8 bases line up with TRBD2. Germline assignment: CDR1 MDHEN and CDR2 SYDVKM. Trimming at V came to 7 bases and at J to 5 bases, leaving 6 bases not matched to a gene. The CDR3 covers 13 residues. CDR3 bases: TGTGCCAGCAAGCGGGCTAGCGGGGAGACCCAGTACTTC. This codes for CASKRASGETQYF.

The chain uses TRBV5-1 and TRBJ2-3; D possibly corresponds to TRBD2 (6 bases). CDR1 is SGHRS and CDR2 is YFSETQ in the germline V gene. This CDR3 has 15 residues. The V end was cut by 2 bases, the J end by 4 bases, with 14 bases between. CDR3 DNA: TGCGCCAGCAGCTTAGCATCGGGGGTCCCAGATACGCAGTATTTT. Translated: CASSLASGVPDTQYF.

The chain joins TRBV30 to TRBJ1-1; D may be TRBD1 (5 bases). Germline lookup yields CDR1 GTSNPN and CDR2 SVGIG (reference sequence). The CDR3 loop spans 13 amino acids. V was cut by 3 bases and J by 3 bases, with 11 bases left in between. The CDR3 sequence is CAWRLAGDTEAFF. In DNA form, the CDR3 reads TGTGCCTGGAGGCTCGCGGGGGACACTGAAGCTTTCTTT.